This TCR beta chain derives from a study of blood T cell repertoires in COVID-19. Across the study: PBMCs, B-cell-depleted T cells, or T cells were the source of the cDNA or gDNA that made up the material.

This CDR3 has 21 amino acids. V lost 6 bases and J lost 5; bases outside the gene matches: 23. Germline V gene sequence: CDR1 LNHDA, CDR2 SQIVND (reference sequence). This clone has just a few counts. Original processing methods: Estimation of nucleated cell counts relied on the amplification of reference gene primers. Sequencing was performed with immunoSEQ multiplex PCR; in TCRdb, only in-frame clones are kept and a portion is missing. V, J and clone size are those of that table, while D and trimming were read from the DNA. Here the sample spans about 120,000 clones, approximately 86% being singletons.

The genes are TRBV19 and TRBJ1-3; 12 bases map to TRBD1. The sequenced sample was peripheral blood. The clonotype was recovered from a man aged 40-50 years with acute or convalescent COVID-19. This CDR3 reads CASSNRGTGGRRTARRNTIYF. The CDR3 DNA follows: TGTGCCAGTAGCAATCGCGGGACAGGGGGCCGGCGTACTGCCCGTCGAAACACCATATATTTT.